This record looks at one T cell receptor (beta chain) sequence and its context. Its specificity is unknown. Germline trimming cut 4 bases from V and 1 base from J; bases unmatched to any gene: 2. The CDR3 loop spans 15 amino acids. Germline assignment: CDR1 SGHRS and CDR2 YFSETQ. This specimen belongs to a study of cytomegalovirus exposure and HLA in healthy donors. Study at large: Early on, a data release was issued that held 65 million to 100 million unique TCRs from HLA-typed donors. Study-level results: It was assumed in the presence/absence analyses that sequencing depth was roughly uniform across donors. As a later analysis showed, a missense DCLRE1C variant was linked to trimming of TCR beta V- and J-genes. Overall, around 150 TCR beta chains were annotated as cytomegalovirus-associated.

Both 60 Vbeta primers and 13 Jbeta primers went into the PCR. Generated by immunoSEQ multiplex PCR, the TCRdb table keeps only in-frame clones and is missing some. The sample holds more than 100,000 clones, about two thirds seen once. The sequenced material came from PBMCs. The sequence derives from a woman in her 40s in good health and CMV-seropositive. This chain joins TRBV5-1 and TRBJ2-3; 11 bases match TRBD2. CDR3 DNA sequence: TGCGCCAGCAGCCCGGGACTAGCGGGCACAGATACGCAGTATTTT. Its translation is CASSPGLAGTDTQYF.